This T cell receptor beta chain was identified in a study of cytomegalovirus exposure and HLA in healthy donors. Across the study: The platform used for the approximately 130 validation repertoires matched that of the 666 first-cohort repertoires, a later analysis reported.

Study-wide points: Confirmation in vitro established that a few CMV-associated chains were specific for CMV antigens. The authors listed 164 TCR beta chains as cytomegalovirus-associated.

A note on this clone: The antigen remains undetermined.

Assay used: immunoSEQ multiplex PCR; TCRdb lists only in-frame clones, some missing. The repertoire consists of around 94,000 clones, with about 95% occurring once and the leading ten covering roughly 0.89%. This CDR3 contains 14 residues. Per the germline V gene, CDR1 is SGHRS and CDR2 is YFSETQ. Between the trimmed V and J ends, which lost 8 bases and 2 bases, there was a span of 17 bases. The sequenced sample was PBMCs. V and J are TRBV5-1 and TRBJ2-7; D ambiguous. This clonotype was sampled from a woman aged 18-29 years in good health and CMV-seronegative. The CDR3 DNA is TGCGCCAGTCGTACGATCCAGGCGACCTACGAGCAGTACTTC. The encoded protein is CASRTIQATYEQYF.